The 14 T cell receptor beta chains presented below share a single source sample, sequenced in a study of identical twins. A single record per CDR3 protein comes from TCRdb applying MiXCR to the 5' RACE reads. The sample gives hundreds of thousands of distinct CDR3 sequences, 18% of which show up once; around 13% is in the top ten. These sequences were also reported in another study, on T cells expressing NK-cell markers.

The sample comprised PBMCs. All receptors come from a woman aged 18-29 years in good health.

The V gene is TRBV5-5, the J gene TRBJ2-1; D may be TRBD1 (5 bases). There are 13 residues in the CDR3. The germline V gene has CDR1 SGHKS and CDR2 YYEKEE (reference sequence). Deletions cut 1 base from V and 7 bases from J, with 9 bases between. CDR3 in DNA: TGTGCCAGCAGCTTGCAGGGTCTAAATGAGCAGTTCTTC. It codes for CASSLQGLNEQFF.

This clonotype came up a few times. J is TRBJ2-1 and V is TRBV12-3 or TRBV12-4, with 13 bases matching TRBD2. The V and J ends lost 6 bases and 13 bases, in that order; junction bases with no gene match: 9. The CDR3 runs to 14 residues. In nucleotides, the CDR3 is TGTGCCAGCAGGGTACTAGCGGGGGGGCTGGGACAGTTCTTC. Its protein is CASRVLAGGLGQFF.

This chain joins TRBV30 and TRBJ2-2; tentatively, D is TRBD2 (6 bases). Germline values: CDR1 GTSNPN, CDR2 SVGIG (reference sequence). V was pared by 8 bases and J by 4 bases, with 17 bases between. This CDR3 is built from 14 residues. The CDR3: CAVVMGRSTGELFF. The CDR3 DNA reads TGTGCCGTGGTCATGGGGAGGAGCACCGGGGAGCTGTTTTTT.

This clonotype was seen repeatedly, ten times or more. The chain employs TRBV5-1 and TRBJ2-7, with TRBD1 matching 7 bases. V dropped 4 bases and J dropped 3; count of bases not matched to a gene: 4. This CDR3 is 13 amino acids long. The germline V gene encodes CDR1 SGHRS and CDR2 YFSETQ. The CDR3 loop reads CASSVGQLYEQYF. Written as DNA, the CDR3 is TGCGCCAGCAGCGTGGGACAGCTCTACGAGCAGTACTTC.

This clonotype has only a few counts. The chain is built from TRBV24-1 and TRBJ2-1; D ambiguous. CDR3 length equals 11 residues. Germline CDR1 reads KGHDR; CDR2 reads SFDVKD. With 5 bases removed from V and 7 bases from J, the gap between germline ends came to 5 bases. The CDR3 spells CATSALNEQFF. CDR3 DNA: TGTGCCACCAGTGCATTAAATGAGCAGTTCTTC.

The chain combines TRBV20-1 with TRBJ2-5, with D possibly being TRBD2 (6 bases). Trimming took 1 base from V and 4 from J, leaving 10 bases between them. The germline CDR1 and CDR2 sequences are DFQATT and SNEGSKA (reference sequence). The CDR3 length is 13 residues. This CDR3 reads CSARVVGLETQYF. Here the CDR3 DNA reads TGCAGTGCTAGAGTTGTGGGACTAGAGACCCAGTACTTC.

The sample holds a few counts of this clonotype. The V and J genes are TRBV10-3 and TRBJ2-7, with D perhaps matching TRBD1 (5 bases). Trimming pared 3 bases from V and 3 bases from J, leaving 15 bases between. The CDR3 extends over 15 amino acids. Germline V lookup: CDR1 ENHRY, CDR2 SYGVKD. For the CDR3, the DNA is TGTGCCATCAGTGAAGGAAGGGGTAGGGTCTACGAGCAGTACTTC. Protein: CAISEGRGRVYEQYF.

The rearrangement links TRBV12-3 or TRBV12-4 to TRBJ2-3, with TRBD2 identical over 10 bases. This CDR3 is built from 13 residues. V lost 8 bases to trimming and J lost 6 bases; unmatched junction nucleotides: 5. This CDR3 is CASGASGGDTQYF. In nucleotides, the CDR3 is TGTGCCAGCGGGGCTAGCGGGGGTGATACGCAGTATTTT.

This clonotype was counted a few times. The rearrangement links TRBV12-3 or TRBV12-4 to TRBJ1-1; tentative D call: TRBD1 (5 bases). The CDR3 is made up of 14 amino acids. Trimming cost V 1 base and J 3 bases, with 9 bases left between them. CDR3 DNA: TGTGCCAGCAGTTTAGGCGAAGGGGACACTGAAGCTTTCTTT. It codes for CASSLGEGDTEAFF.

This clonotype was detected only a few times. The CDR3 DNA follows: TGTGCCAGCATTCGTCGCGGGGGGGTAGATACGCAGTATTTT. This gives the protein CASIRRGGVDTQYF. The chain uses TRBV27 and TRBJ2-3; 9 bases map to TRBD2. The CDR3 spans 14 residues. Germline CDR1 reads MNHEY; CDR2 reads SMNVEV (reference sequence). V gave up 7 bases and J gave up 5 bases; unmatched junction bases: 7.

This clonotype was seen only a few times. V gene TRBV12-3 or TRBV12-4 combines with J gene TRBJ2-1, with 7 bases identical to TRBD2. CDR3 length: 14 amino acids. V shed 7 bases and J 8 bases; nucleotides not matched to a gene: 11. The CDR3 loop reads CASTRLAESDEQFF. For the CDR3, the DNA is TGTGCCAGCACTCGCCTAGCGGAGAGCGATGAGCAGTTCTTC.

This clonotype was detected a few times. The chain recombines TRBV7-9 with TRBJ2-7; 12 nucleotides match TRBD2. This CDR3 is 16 amino acids long. With V trimmed by 2 bases and J by 3 bases, 5 bases remained unmatched. Germline V gives CDR1 SEHNR, CDR2 FQNEAQ (reference sequence). CDR3 bases: TGTGCCAGCAGCTTATCACTAGCGGGAGGATACTACGAGCAGTACTTC. Protein sequence: CASSLSLAGGYYEQYF.

This clonotype was detected ten times or more. The V and J genes are TRBV12-3 or TRBV12-4 and TRBJ1-2; possibly TRBD1 for D (5 bases). Deletions cut 1 base from V and 4 bases from J, with 7 bases between. This CDR3 is 13 amino acids long. Written as DNA, the CDR3 is TGTGCCAGCAGTTTAGAGGGGACCTATGGCTACACCTTC. Its protein is CASSLEGTYGYTF.

At least ten counts were recorded for this clonotype. The genes are TRBV29-1 and TRBJ2-2; D unresolved. This CDR3 contains 15 residues. The V gene's germline CDR1 is SQVTM and CDR2 ANQGSEA. V shed 5 bases and J shed 1 base, with 14 bases lying between them. The CDR3 region is CSVSLLGKNTGELFF. CDR3 DNA: TGCAGCGTTTCGTTACTGGGCAAGAACACCGGGGAGCTGTTTTTT.